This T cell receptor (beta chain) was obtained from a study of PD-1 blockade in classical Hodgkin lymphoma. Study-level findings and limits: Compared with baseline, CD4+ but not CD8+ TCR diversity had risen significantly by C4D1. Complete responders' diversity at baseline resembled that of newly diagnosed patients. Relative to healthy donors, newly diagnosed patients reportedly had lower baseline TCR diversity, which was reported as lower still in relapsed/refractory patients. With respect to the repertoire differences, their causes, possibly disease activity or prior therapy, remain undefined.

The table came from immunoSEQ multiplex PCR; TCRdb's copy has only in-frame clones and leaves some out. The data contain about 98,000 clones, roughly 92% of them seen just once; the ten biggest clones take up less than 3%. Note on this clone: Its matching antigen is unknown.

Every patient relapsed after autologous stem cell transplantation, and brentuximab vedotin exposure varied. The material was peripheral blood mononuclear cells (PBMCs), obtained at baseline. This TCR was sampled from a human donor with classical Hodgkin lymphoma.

The DNA for the CDR3 is TGTGCCAGCAGCCAAGACAAGGGACAGTTCTACAATGAGCAGTTCTTC. The encoded protein is CASSQDKGQFYNEQFF. The genes are TRBV14 and TRBJ2-1; 7 nucleotides agree with TRBD1. CDR3 length: 16 residues. Germline V lookup: CDR1 SGHDN, CDR2 FVKESK. J lost 3 bases, V lost 0 bases, and 5 bases had no gene match.